Sequencing of this TCR beta chain was carried out in a study of shared clonotypes between healthy human individuals (TCRdb year 2020). About the investigation overall: The cohort included three men and two women between 18 and 49 years of age. Different laboratories and diverse techniques were used to prepare libraries and sequence TCR repertoires, to increase sequencing depth and limit assay-specific biases. Blood TCR repertoires of roughly five healthy adults were deeply sequenced to estimate repertoire size and the extent of clonotype sharing between individuals. Between about 0.9 and 10 billion PBMCs per donor were obtained by leukapheresis. For each donor, CD4 naive and CD4 memory were each given three plates, CD8 naive was given two plates, and CD8 memory was given one plate. General findings and caveats noted by the study authors: Estimated clonotype richness was generally larger for naive than for memory subsets. Pairwise subsampling led to the expectation that sequencing depth would affect the degree of clonotype sharing among donors. Sampling was limited to blood, and TCR repertoires in tissue likely differ from TCR repertoires in blood. Because the study included only a small number of donors, the genetic and exposure-history diversity represented was limited. When several donors were compared, the shared fraction of clonotypes was 5% to 6.5% for naive CD4, 3% to 4% for naive CD8, 2% to 2.5% for memory CD4, and 0.35% to 0.5% for memory CD8. Even with the large sequencing depth, rarefaction of the sorted-subset datasets indicated that sequencing was incomplete. Compared with non-shared clonotypes, the clonotypes found in all four sorted-subset donors had higher generation probabilities.

This clone was counted a single time. No cognate antigen has been identified for it. The record has no base qualities; no much larger clone is one base away. TCR CDR3 regions were amplified from genomic DNA by multiplex PCR using the deep immunoSEQ assay. Extracted genomic DNA from each cell subset was distributed evenly across all wells of several immunoSEQ 96-well plates, and each plate was treated as a replicate. For sorted subsets, each replicate PCR was loaded with 200 ng genomic DNA, equivalent to 30,000 or so T cell genomes. Purified libraries were quantified with a Qubit 3.0 fluorometer, sized on a Bioanalyzer 2100, and re-quantified with the KAPA Library Quantification kit. Every immunoSEQ 96-well plate was sequenced on a dedicated single-read 150-cycle Illumina NextSeq 550 flow cell. From the authors' description of their analysis: Because the immunoSEQ output included only junctional sequences and no quality scores, the filtering could not be the same as the filtering used for full-length reads. Sequences were annotated with PyIR, a Python wrapper for IgBLAST v1.9, using IMGT germline references to assign V/J genes and CDR3. Reads were removed for weak V/J assignments (E-value above 1e-6), missing CDR3, stop codons, out-of-frame junctions, or ambiguous translated residues. V3J clonotypes were defined by identical inferred V gene, J gene, and CDR3 amino acid sequence. Percentage overlap between repertoires was calculated by dividing the number of shared unique clonotypes by the size of the smaller repertoire. Repertoire richness was assessed with RTK rarefaction, the Chao1 estimator, and Recon v2.1 estimates of unobserved clonotypes. For all TCRbeta clonotypes obtained by the gDNA method from four donors, generation probabilities were computed with OLGA. TCRdb mirrors the immuneACCESS table, restricted to in-frame sequences. Some clones are absent from its copies; in checked studies, under half trace to an unresolved V gene, and the reason for the others is unknown. The DNA was the basis for D and trimming; V, J and clone size are from that table. Present in this sample are some 2,500,000 clones, under 95% of which were seen just once. Of the sample, approximately 0.41% falls within the top ten clones.

The donors were healthy, HIV-negative adults who had no recently reported acute infections or vaccinations. Every donor was a Caucasian adult living in Nashville, Tennessee, USA. CD4+ T cells were enriched through magnetic negative selection, after which naive cells were positively selected on CD45RA and the remaining negative fraction served as the memory subset. Blood was collected by leukapheresis, and PBMCs were isolated by Ficoll-Histopaque density gradient centrifugation and then cryopreserved in liquid nitrogen vapor phase. Purity and quantity of every magnetically sorted T cell population were checked by analytical flow cytometry. From each sorted fraction, genomic DNA was isolated and quantified by UV absorbance on a Nanodrop 2000c. The sequence was collected from a man between 18 and 29 years old in good health. Some clones in this sample may be carry-over from other donors' samples. Sequencing input: naive CD4+ T cells from PBMCs. Per the publication, the cell subset or site label means: CD45RA+ positively selected.

The CDR3 reads CASSLLSWVAGENNEQFF. Read as DNA, the sequence is TGTGCCAGCAGTTTATTGTCGTGGGTAGCGGGAGAAAACAATGAGCAGTTCTTC. The sequence joins TRBV27 to TRBJ2-1; 9 central bases correspond to TRBD2. There are 18 amino acids in the CDR3, from cysteine to phenylalanine inclusive. The CDR3 DNA has 54 bases and is translated from base 1. After removal of 1 base from V and 5 bases from J, the junction retains 12 bases not matched to a gene. The germline V gene (reference sequence) supplies CDR1 MNHEY and CDR2 SMNVEV.